The subject of this entry is one TCR beta chain. V lost 5 bases, J lost 0 bases, and 8 bases lay in between. This CDR3 spans 14 amino acids. Per the germline V gene, CDR1 is SGHVS and CDR2 is FQNEAQ. This entry is derived from a study of T cells after somatic rescue of genetic block. The protocol was immunoSEQ multiplex PCR, while the TCRdb copy is restricted to in-frame clones and leaves out a portion. This sample has about 68,000 clones, with just under 95% found just once. V and J are TRBV7-8 and TRBJ1-3; D is unclear. The sample comprised peripheral blood mononuclear cells (PBMCs). The TCR originated in a man in his forties or fifties. CDR3 DNA sequence: TGTGCCAGCAGCCGCATTAGCTCTGGAAACACCATATATTTT. Protein: CASSRISSGNTIYF.